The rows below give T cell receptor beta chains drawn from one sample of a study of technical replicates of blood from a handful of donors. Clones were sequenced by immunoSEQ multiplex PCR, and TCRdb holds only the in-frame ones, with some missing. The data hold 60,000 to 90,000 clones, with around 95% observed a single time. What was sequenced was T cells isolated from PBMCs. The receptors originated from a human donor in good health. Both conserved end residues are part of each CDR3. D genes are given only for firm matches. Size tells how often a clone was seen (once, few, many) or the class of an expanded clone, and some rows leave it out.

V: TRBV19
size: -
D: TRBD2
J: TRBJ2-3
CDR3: CASSIFSGSPDTQYF
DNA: TGTGCCAGTAGTATTTTTAGCGGGAGCCCAGATACGCAGTATTTT

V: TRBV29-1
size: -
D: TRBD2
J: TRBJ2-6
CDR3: CSVRLAGASGANVLTF
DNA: TGCAGCGTTAGACTAGCGGGAGCTTCTGGGGCCAACGTCCTGACTTTC

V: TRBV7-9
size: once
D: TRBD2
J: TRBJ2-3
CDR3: CASSPLAGGPIDTQYF
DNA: TGTGCCAGCAGCCCACTAGCGGGAGGGCCGATAGATACGCAGTATTTT

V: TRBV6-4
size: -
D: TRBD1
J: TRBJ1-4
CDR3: CASSPGGGVEKLFF
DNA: TGTGCCAGCAGCCCAGGGGGCGGCGTTGAAAAACTGTTTTTT

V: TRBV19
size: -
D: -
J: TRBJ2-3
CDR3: CASSIDKDTQYF
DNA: TGTGCCAGTAGTATAGATAAAGATACGCAGTATTTT

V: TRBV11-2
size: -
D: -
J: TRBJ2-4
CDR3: CASSFTGAKNIQYF
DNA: TGTGCCAGCAGCTTCACAGGAGCCAAAAACATTCAGTACTTC

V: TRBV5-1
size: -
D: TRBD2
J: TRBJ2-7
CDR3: CASSLGRGAGEQYF
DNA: TGCGCCAGCAGCTTGGGGCGGGGGGCTGGCGAGCAGTACTTC

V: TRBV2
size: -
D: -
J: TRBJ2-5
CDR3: CASSSQGTVKETQYF
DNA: TGTGCCAGCAGTTCCCAGGGGACGGTGAAAGAGACCCAGTACTTC

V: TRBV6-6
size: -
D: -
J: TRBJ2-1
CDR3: CASSYPGQYYNEQFF
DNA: TGTGCCAGCAGTTATCCGGGTCAATACTACAATGAGCAGTTCTTC

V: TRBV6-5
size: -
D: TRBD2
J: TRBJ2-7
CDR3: CASSYSRRDYSYEQYF
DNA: TGTGCCAGCAGTTACTCGAGGCGGGACTACTCCTACGAGCAGTACTTC

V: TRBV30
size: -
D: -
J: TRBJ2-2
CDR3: CAWSLQDTGELFF
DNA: TGTGCCTGGAGTCTTCAGGACACCGGGGAGCTGTTTTTT

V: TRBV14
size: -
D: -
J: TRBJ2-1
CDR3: CASSYTGWYSNEQFF
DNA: TGTGCCAGCAGCTACACAGGGTGGTACTCCAATGAGCAGTTCTTC

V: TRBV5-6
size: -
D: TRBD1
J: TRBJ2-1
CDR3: CASSFYYRGASYNEQFF
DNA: TGTGCCAGCAGCTTCTATTACAGGGGAGCCTCTTACAATGAGCAGTTCTTC

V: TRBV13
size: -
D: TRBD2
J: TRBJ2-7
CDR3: CASSPTPSSGSSYEQYF
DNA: TGTGCCAGCAGCCCGACTCCTTCTAGCGGGAGTTCCTACGAGCAGTACTTC

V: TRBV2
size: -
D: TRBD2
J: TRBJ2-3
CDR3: CASSVPGGSTDTQYF
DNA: TGTGCCAGCAGTGTGCCGGGGGGGAGCACAGATACGCAGTATTTT

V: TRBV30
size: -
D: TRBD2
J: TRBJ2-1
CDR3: CAWRAPGLNEQFF
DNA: TGTGCCTGGAGGGCCCCGGGACTAAATGAGCAGTTCTTC

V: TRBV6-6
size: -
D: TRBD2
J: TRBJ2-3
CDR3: CASRRGLAGGTDTQYF
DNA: TGTGCCAGCCGACGGGGACTAGCGGGGGGCACAGATACGCAGTATTTT

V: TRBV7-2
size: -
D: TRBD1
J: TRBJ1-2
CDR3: CASTLTGMIYGYTF
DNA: TGTGCCAGCACCTTGACAGGGATGATCTATGGCTACACCTTC

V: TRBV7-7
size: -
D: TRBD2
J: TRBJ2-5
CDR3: CASGAGTSGRRETQYF
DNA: TGTGCCAGCGGTGCGGGCACTAGCGGGAGAAGGGAGACCCAGTACTTC

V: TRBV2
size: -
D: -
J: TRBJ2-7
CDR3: CASIASEGIYEQYF
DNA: TGTGCCAGCATCGCGTCAGAGGGAATCTACGAGCAGTACTTC

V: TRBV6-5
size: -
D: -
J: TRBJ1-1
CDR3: CASRFAMNTEAFF
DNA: TGTGCCAGCAGATTCGCGATGAACACTGAAGCTTTCTTT

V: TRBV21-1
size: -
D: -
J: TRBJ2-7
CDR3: CASSKMETGGNYEQYF
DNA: TGTGCCAGCAGCAAGATGGAAACAGGGGGCAACTACGAGCAGTACTTC

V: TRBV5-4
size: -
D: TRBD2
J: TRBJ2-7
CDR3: CASSPGTTLFYEQYF
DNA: TGTGCCAGCAGCCCCGGGACTACTCTTTTCTACGAGCAGTACTTC

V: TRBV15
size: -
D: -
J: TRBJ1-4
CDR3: CATSTSQGHLSEKLFF
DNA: TGTGCCACCAGCACCTCACAGGGACATCTGTCGGAAAAACTGTTTTTT

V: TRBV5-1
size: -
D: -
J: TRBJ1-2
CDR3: CASSLGVEFYGYTF
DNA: TGCGCCAGCAGCTTGGGCGTAGAGTTCTATGGCTACACCTTC

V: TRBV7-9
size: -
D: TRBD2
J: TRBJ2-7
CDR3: CASSLGGGAYEQYF
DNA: TGTGCCAGCAGCTTAGGTGGGGGGGCCTACGAGCAGTACTTC

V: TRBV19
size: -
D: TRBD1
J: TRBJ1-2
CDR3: CASQGDARLLVYGYTF
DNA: TGTGCCAGCCAGGGGGACGCTAGACTACTTGTCTATGGCTACACCTTC

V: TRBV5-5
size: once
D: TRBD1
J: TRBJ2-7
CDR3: CASSPSGQGYEQYF
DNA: TGTGCCAGCAGCCCATCGGGACAGGGCTACGAGCAGTACTTC

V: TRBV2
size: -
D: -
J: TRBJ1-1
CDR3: CASSVTWRADTEAFF
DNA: TGTGCCAGCAGTGTGACATGGCGGGCGGACACTGAAGCTTTCTTT

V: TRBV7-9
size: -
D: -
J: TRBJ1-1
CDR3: CASSLTSQNTEAFF
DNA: TGTGCCAGCAGCCTTACGAGCCAGAACACTGAAGCTTTCTTT

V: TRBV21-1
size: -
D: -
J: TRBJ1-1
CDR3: CASSKARSPSTGANTEAFF
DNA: TGTGCCAGCAGCAAAGCGCGCAGTCCATCGACAGGAGCTAACACTGAAGCTTTCTTT